One T cell receptor beta chain is described in this entry. The antigen remains unidentified. The record originates from a study of OX40 agonist ivuxolimab in advanced cancers. Study-wide context: A male proportion of over 70% was recorded, with mean age approximately 56 years and range roughly 20 to 90. Prior anti-PD-1, anti-PD-L1 or anti-CTLA-4 therapy was allowed; 40% to 50% had some.

V lost 0 bases to trimming and J lost 1 base; unmatched junction nucleotides: 6. The germline gives CDR1 LGHNA, CDR2 YNFKEQ. This CDR3 spans 16 amino acids. TCRdb's table, derived via immunoSEQ multiplex PCR, lists solely in-frame clones and lacks some. The data show some 150,000 clones, about 92% seen once. General study points: CD4+ and CD8+ blood T cells expanded clonally by week 6 at 0.1 to 3.0 mg/kg. CD8+ T cells (on average) carried more expanded clones than CD4+ T cells.

The chain recombines TRBV4-2 with TRBJ2-7, with 7 positions matching TRBD1. This sequence originates from an adult with an advanced solid tumor such as melanoma, head and neck, liver or kidney cancer. Sequences were derived from CD4+ or CD8+ T cells sorted from blood, sampled in a trial of the OX40 agonist ivuxolimab. CDR3: CASSQDWDSNSYEQYF. The CDR3 coding sequence is TGTGCCAGCAGCCAAGATTGGGACAGCAATTCCTACGAGCAGTACTTC.